Listed here is a single TCR beta chain. This clonotype has more than one count but fewer than ten. Its antigen target is currently unknown. One base away there is no much larger clone; base qualities are not given. These data come from a study of T-cell reconstitution after alpha-beta-depleted transplantation in children listed by TCRdb under 2016. Broadly, across the study: The study quantitatively tracked T-cell immune reconstitution after TCRalphabeta/CD19-depleted allogeneic hematopoietic cell transplantation in children using TCR repertoire profiling.

The CDR3 starts with the cysteine, ends with the phenylalanine, and has 17 residues. The kept DNA is CDR3 alone, 51 bases in frame from the first base. Sequences SEHNR (CDR1) and FQNEAQ (CDR2) are obtained from the germline V gene (reference sequence). Trimming accounts for 2 bases at V and 0 bases at J, while the number of junction bases matched to no gene is 8. Taken with the paper, the label for treatment or condition translates to: allogeneic hematopoietic cell transplantation with graft depleted of TCRalphabeta T cells and CD19 B cells. The children who served as transplant recipients had been given grafts of TCRalphabeta/CD19-depleted allogeneic hematopoietic cells. Findings and caveats that apply to the study as a whole: Over subsequent months, a decline in hyperexpanded clone frequencies was noted, and after one year, T-cell counts and TCRbeta diversity were mostly ascribed to newly produced T cells. In some patients, the high TCRbeta diversity seen at day 60 was put down to recipient T cells and intrathymic progenitors that had survived conditioning. The apparently early alphabetaT-cell count recovery about two months after transplant was reportedly dependent on only several hundred rapidly expanded clones derived from non-depleted graft cells.

Library preparation employed PCR. Sequencing instrument: Illumina HiSeq 2500. Molecular barcoding was employed in the preparation of TCR libraries, with unique molecular identifiers being used to normalize TCRbeta repertoire quantification. The public reads were run again by TCRdb, first through fastp at Q25 and then through MiXCR, and only productive beta chains were kept. A single entry per CDR3 protein holds the most common genes and DNA from its merged rows. For this sample there are hundreds of thousands of distinct CDR3 sequences; roughly 13% appear just once. Jointly, the top ten make up around 2% of the sample.

The source material was PBMCs, mostly from graft donor cells, sampled 360 days after TCRalphabeta/CD19-depleted stem cell transplant. The source of this sequence is a male patient aged 10-17 years who had a stem cell transplant for acute myeloid leukemia, so the T cells may come from the graft donor. The rearrangement joined TRBV7-9 to TRBJ2-3; 7 bases in between match TRBD2. The DNA reads as follows: TGTGCCAGCAGCTTACCCCGACTAGCAGCCAGCACAGATACGCAGTATTTT. It translates as CASSLPRLAASTDTQYF. Here the CDR3 is joined to the reference TRBV7-9 and TRBJ2-3 genes, and the full variable domain is: DTGVSQNPRHKITKRGQNVTFRCDPISEHNRLYWYRQTLGQGPEFLTYFQNEAQLEKSRLLSDRFSAERPKGSFSTLEIQRTEQGDSAMYLCASSLPRLAASTDTQYFGPGTRLTVL.